This TCR beta chain came from a study of T cell repertoires in cytomegalovirus infection. Study background: It can be stated that public TCR beta signatures indicated CMV infection as well as a matching HLA type.

On this clonotype: The antigen is not known.

A single record per CDR3 protein comes from TCRdb applying MiXCR to the reads. The sample holds 150,000 or so distinct CDR3 sequences; 23% are singletons and the top ten take roughly 9.8%. The CDR3 consists of 13 residues. Trimming cost V 3 bases and J 4 bases; bases outside gene matches: 5. Germline V gene sequence: CDR1 DFQATT, CDR2 SNEGSKA (reference sequence). The study's findings and limits: Dominant in the ex vivo response were TCR beta clonotypes restricted by HLA-C and specific for CMV. Based on cumulative public TCR beta family frequency, carriers of CMV plus the relevant HLA were identified.

The V call is TRBV20-1, the J call TRBJ2-7; 8 bases map to TRBD1. The sequence derives from a human donor in good health (CMV status not recorded). Some clones in this sample may be carry-over from other donors' samples. The material sequenced was PBMCs. The chain's CDR3 is CSASRDRGYEQYF. CDR3 nucleotides: TGCAGTGCTAGTCGCGACAGGGGATACGAGCAGTACTTC.